Sequencing of this T cell receptor beta chain was carried out in a study of yellow fever vaccine responses in identical twins. The study, taken as a whole, reports: Twins showed a vaccine T cell response that reportedly seemed partly convergent, partly personalized.

From the RT-PCR reads, TCRdb called clonotypes with MiXCR, one entry per CDR3 protein. The top ten clones hold around 2% of a sample with approximately 17,000 distinct CDR3 sequences, around 70% of them seen once. Worth noting for this clonotype: Its antigen remains unidentified.

V dropped 4 bases and J dropped 5 bases, with 14 bases sitting between them. The CDR3 sequence is 14 residues long. Germline lookup yields CDR1 SGHAT and CDR2 FQNNGV. The sequences come from T cells from blood (PBMCs), unsorted or a sorted subset (not recorded which), collected before or after yellow fever vaccination (not recorded which). The sequence was obtained from a woman between 18 and 29 years old who received the yellow fever vaccine. The chain employs TRBV11-2 and TRBJ1-2; D may be TRBD1 (5 bases). In DNA form, the CDR3 reads TGTGCCAGCAGCTCCACCGGGACTCGGTATGGCTACACCTTC. This sequence encodes CASSSTGTRYGYTF.